These T cell receptor beta chains were read from a single sample in a study of T cell changes during pregnancy in multiple sclerosis. Libraries were prepared by immunoSEQ multiplex PCR; TCRdb keeps only in-frame clonotypes and omits some of them. The sample records 73,000 or so clones, 75% to 90% being singletons. The source was peripheral blood, collected after pregnancy. These receptors were collected from a female donor in good health, enrolled as a control in a pregnancy study. CDR3s include the opening cysteine and the closing phenylalanine or tryptophan. Each record gives: CDR3 protein, CDR3 DNA, D gene, J gene, clone size, V gene. The D gene is left open where the match is weak. The size of a clone is reported for some rows only, either as once, few or many, or as a class for expanded clones.

CDR3aa: CASSFGGGRDTIYF; CDR3nt: TGTGCCAGCAGCTTCGGCGGGGGGAGGGACACCATATATTTT; d_gene: NA; j_gene: TRBJ1-3; abundance: NA; v_gene: TRBV7-9
CDR3aa: CASSSPLWSGRNEQYF; CDR3nt: TGTGCCAGCAGTTCCCCCCTTTGGAGCGGTAGGAACGAGCAGTACTTC; d_gene: NA; j_gene: TRBJ2-7; abundance: once; v_gene: TRBV27
CDR3aa: CASSLDRGYYTF; CDR3nt: TGTGCCAGCAGCTTAGATCGAGGTTACTATACCTTC; d_gene: NA; j_gene: TRBJ1-2; abundance: NA; v_gene: TRBV11-3
CDR3aa: CASRTGNYEQYF; CDR3nt: TGTGCCAGCAGGACAGGAAACTACGAGCAGTACTTC; d_gene: NA; j_gene: TRBJ2-7; abundance: NA; v_gene: TRBV5-6
CDR3aa: CASSAGQNPDGDQPQHF; CDR3nt: TGTGCCAGCAGCGCAGGACAGAATCCAGACGGCGATCAGCCCCAGCATTTT; d_gene: NA; j_gene: TRBJ1-5; abundance: many; v_gene: TRBV9
CDR3aa: CASSIQQGASGYTF; CDR3nt: TGTGCCAGTAGTATACAACAGGGGGCGAGTGGCTACACCTTC; d_gene: TRBD1; j_gene: TRBJ1-2; abundance: once; v_gene: TRBV19
CDR3aa: CASSQDGTSGSANTGELFF; CDR3nt: TGTGCCAGCAGCCAAGATGGGACTAGCGGAAGTGCGAACACCGGGGAGCTGTTTTTT; d_gene: TRBD2; j_gene: TRBJ2-2; abundance: NA; v_gene: TRBV4-2
CDR3aa: CASSDLAGANYNEQFF; CDR3nt: TGTGCCAGCAGTGACCTAGCGGGAGCGAACTACAATGAGCAGTTCTTC; d_gene: TRBD2; j_gene: TRBJ2-1; abundance: NA; v_gene: TRBV25-1
CDR3aa: CAWSLLAGAAEQFF; CDR3nt: TGTGCCTGGAGCCTACTAGCGGGAGCGGCTGAGCAGTTCTTC; d_gene: TRBD2; j_gene: TRBJ2-1; abundance: NA; v_gene: TRBV30
CDR3aa: CASSRARVNEKLFF; CDR3nt: TGTGCCAGCTCACGGGCGCGGGTTAATGAAAAACTGTTTTTT; d_gene: NA; j_gene: TRBJ1-4; abundance: NA; v_gene: TRBV18
CDR3aa: CASSLAGGGNYGYTF; CDR3nt: TGTGCCAGCAGCTTGGCTGGAGGAGGGAACTATGGCTACACCTTC; d_gene: NA; j_gene: TRBJ1-2; abundance: NA; v_gene: TRBV5-4
CDR3aa: CAWSRTSGLRTDTQYF; CDR3nt: TGTGCCTGGAGCCGGACTAGCGGCCTGAGGACAGATACGCAGTATTTT; d_gene: TRBD2; j_gene: TRBJ2-3; abundance: NA; v_gene: TRBV30
CDR3aa: CASSLAGIGTDTQYF; CDR3nt: TGTGCCAGCAGCTTGGCAGGGATCGGCACAGATACGCAGTATTTT; d_gene: NA; j_gene: TRBJ2-3; abundance: once; v_gene: TRBV5-6